This TCR beta chain was documented in a study of blood T cells in healthy people across ages. Broader study findings: Among long-lived donors, naive CD4+ cells were more numerous and diversity higher than in aged donors. Nothing was known about donor CMV status, and this possibly confounded expanded clonotype changes.

V lost 5 bases, J lost 0 bases, and 17 bases lay in between. The CDR3 is 15 amino acids. CDR1 SQVTM and CDR2 ANQGSEA come from the germline V gene. Total RNA, at least 5.5 micrograms per sample, was extracted from PBMCs. This clonotype was counted a few times. The antigen remains undetermined. The authors ran a second PCR of about 6 to 11 cycles using a sample-barcoded 5' primer and a J-beta primer mix. TCRdb reprocessed the 5' RACE reads with MiXCR, giving one entry per CDR3 protein. Of about 2 million distinct CDR3 sequences listed, around half are singletons. This TCR came from a woman between 35 and 50 years old in good health. The sample was blood. The gene calls are TRBV29-1 and TRBJ2-7; a possible D gene is TRBD2 (6 bases). The chain's CDR3 is CSVYGTQTSSYEQYF. The CDR3 bases are TGCAGCGTTTACGGGACTCAAACCTCCTCCTACGAGCAGTACTTC.